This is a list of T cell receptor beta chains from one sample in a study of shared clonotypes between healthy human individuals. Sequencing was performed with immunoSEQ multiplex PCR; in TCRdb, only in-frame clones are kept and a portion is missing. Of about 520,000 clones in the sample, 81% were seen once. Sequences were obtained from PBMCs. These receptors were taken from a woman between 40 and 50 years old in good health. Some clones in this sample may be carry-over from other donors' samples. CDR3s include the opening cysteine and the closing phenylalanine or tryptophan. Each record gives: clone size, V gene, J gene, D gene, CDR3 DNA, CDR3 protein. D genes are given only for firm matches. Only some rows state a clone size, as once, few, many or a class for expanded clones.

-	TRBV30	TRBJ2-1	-	TGTGCCTGGATCCCCCTTCCCCTAGATGAGCAGTTCTTC	CAWIPLPLDEQFF
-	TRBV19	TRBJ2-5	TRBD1	TGTGCCAGTAGTATGGAGGGACAGGGGGTGGCGACCCAGTACTTC	CASSMEGQGVATQYF
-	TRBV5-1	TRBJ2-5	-	TGCGCCAGCAGCTCGACGGGACATTTCCAAGAGACCCAGTACTTC	CASSSTGHFQETQYF
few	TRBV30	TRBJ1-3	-	TGTGCCTGGAGTTCCGTTGAAATAGGAAACACCATATATTTT	CAWSSVEIGNTIYF
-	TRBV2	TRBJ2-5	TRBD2	TGTGCCAGCAGTTATCTGCGGGAGATAGAGACCCAGTACTTC	CASSYLREIETQYF
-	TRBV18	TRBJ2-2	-	TGTGCCAGCTCACCAGGTCCTGGGTTCACCGGGGAGCTGTTTTTT	CASSPGPGFTGELFF
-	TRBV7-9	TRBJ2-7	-	TGTGCCAGCAGACAGGGTTACGAGCAGTACTTC	CASRQGYEQYF
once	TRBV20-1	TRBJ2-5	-	TGCAGTGCTAGAGATATCACGACCCAGTACTTC	CSARDITTQYF
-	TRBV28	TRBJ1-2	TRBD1	TGTGCCAGCAGTCCCGGGACAGGGTTGGGCTACACCTTC	CASSPGTGLGYTF
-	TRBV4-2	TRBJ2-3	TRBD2	TGTGCCAGCAGCCAAGGGGTAGCGGGAGAGTCAGATACGCAGTATTTT	CASSQGVAGESDTQYF
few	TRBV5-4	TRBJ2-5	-	TGTGCCAGCAGCTTGAACAGGTTGGAGACCCAGTACTTC	CASSLNRLETQYF
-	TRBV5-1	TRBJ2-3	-	TGCGCCAGCAGCTTTGCCGGGACCGGAGATACGCAGTATTTT	CASSFAGTGDTQYF
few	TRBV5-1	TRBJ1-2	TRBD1	TGCGCCAGCAGCGAGGGACAGGGCCCTAGTGGCTACACCTTC	CASSEGQGPSGYTF
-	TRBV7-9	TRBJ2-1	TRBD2	TGTGCCAGCAGCTTGAAGACTAGCGGTATGGGTAATGAGCAGTTCTTC	CASSLKTSGMGNEQFF
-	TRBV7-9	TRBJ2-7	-	TGTGCCAGCAGCTTCCCTAAAGGTGATTTCTCCTACGAGCAGTACTTC	CASSFPKGDFSYEQYF
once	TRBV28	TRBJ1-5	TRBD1	TGTGCCACCTCAAGGGGAGACAGGGGGCTCGATCAGCCCCAGCATTTT	CATSRGDRGLDQPQHF
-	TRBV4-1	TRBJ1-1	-	TGCGCCAGCAGCCAAAAACAGAACACTGAAGCTTTCTTT	CASSQKQNTEAFF
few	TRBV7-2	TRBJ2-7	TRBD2	TGTGCCAGCAGCTTAGGGAGCGGGAGTAAATGGTACGAGCAGTACTTC	CASSLGSGSKWYEQYF
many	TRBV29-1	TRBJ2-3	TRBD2	TGCAGCGTTGAAATCCTCGGCGGGGGGGGCACAGATACGCAGTATTTT	CSVEILGGGGTDTQYF
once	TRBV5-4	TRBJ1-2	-	TGTGCCAGCAGCTTGGGCGCAGGTGGAGGGTTTAACTATGGCTACACCTTC	CASSLGAGGGFNYGYTF
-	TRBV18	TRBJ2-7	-	TGTGCCAGCTCACCACTTCGGGAGACCACTTTTGAGCAGTACTTC	CASSPLRETTFEQYF
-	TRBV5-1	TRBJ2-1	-	TGCGCCAGCAGCGAAGGATCGGGGTGGAATGAGCAGTTCTTC	CASSEGSGWNEQFF
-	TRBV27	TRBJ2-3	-	TGTGCCAGCAGTTTACGGTTCACAGATACGCAGTATTTT	CASSLRFTDTQYF
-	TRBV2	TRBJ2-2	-	TGTGCCAGCAGTGAAGGTGTATCTGCGGTGGTGCTGTTTTTT	CASSEGVSAVVLFF
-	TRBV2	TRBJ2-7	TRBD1	TGTGCCAGCAGTAGACAGGGAAACTCCTACGAGCAGTACTTC	CASSRQGNSYEQYF
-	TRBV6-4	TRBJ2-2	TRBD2	TGTGCCAGCAGTGCCCTAGCGGATTGGGGGGAGCTGTTTTTT	CASSALADWGELFF
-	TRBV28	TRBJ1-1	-	TGTGCCAGCAGTTTAGTGGAGCGTAATGAAGCTTTCTTT	CASSLVERNEAFF
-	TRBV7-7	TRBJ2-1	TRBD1	TGTGCCAGCAGCTTCTCGGGACAGGACAATGAGCAGTTCTTC	CASSFSGQDNEQFF
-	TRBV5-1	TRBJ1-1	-	TGCGCCAGCAGCTTGACAGGGATCTTGAACACTGAAGCTTTCTTT	CASSLTGILNTEAFF
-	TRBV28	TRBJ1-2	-	TGTGCCAGCAGTCCTCCAGAAGCTAACTATGGCTACACCTTC	CASSPPEANYGYTF
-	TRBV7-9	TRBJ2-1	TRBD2	TGTGCCAGCAGCTTAGCAGCCCCCACTAGCGGGAGAGCCTACAATGAGCAGTTCTTC	CASSLAAPTSGRAYNEQFF
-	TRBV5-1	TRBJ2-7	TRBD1	TGCGCCAGCAGCTTGGAGCAGGGGGCGGACGAGCAGTACTTC	CASSLEQGADEQYF
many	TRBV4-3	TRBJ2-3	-	TGCGCCAGCAGCCAGGAGCTTAGAGGGACAGATACGCAGTATTTT	CASSQELRGTDTQYF
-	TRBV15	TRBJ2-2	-	TGTGCCACCAGCAGAGATCTGACCGGGGAGCTGTTTTTT	CATSRDLTGELFF
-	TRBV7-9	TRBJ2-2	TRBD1	TGTGCCAGCAGCTTGAACAGGGGCGGGACCGGGGAGCTGTTTTTT	CASSLNRGGTGELFF
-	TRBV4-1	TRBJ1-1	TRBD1	TGCGCCAGCAGCCCCCCGGGACAGAAAGAAGCTTTCTTT	CASSPPGQKEAFF
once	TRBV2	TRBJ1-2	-	TGTGCCAGCAAAAATGGAGGATTGGGCTACACCTTC	CASKNGGLGYTF
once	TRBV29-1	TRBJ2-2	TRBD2	TGCAGCGTGCTCCCTAGCGGGGTGAACACCGGGGAGCTGTTTTTT	CSVLPSGVNTGELFF
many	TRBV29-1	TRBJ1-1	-	TGCAGCGTGAGTTCAGGGAGAGCTGAAGCTTTCTTT	CSVSSGRAEAFF
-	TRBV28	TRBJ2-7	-	TGTGCCAGCAGTCTGCAGGGGACCCACGAGCAGTACTTC	CASSLQGTHEQYF
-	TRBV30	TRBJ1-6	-	TGTGCCTGGAGCCCGGGACATTATAATTCACCCCTCCACTTT	CAWSPGHYNSPLHF
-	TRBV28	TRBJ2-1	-	TGTGCCAGCAGTTTATCCTCCTACAATGAGCAGTTCTTC	CASSLSSYNEQFF
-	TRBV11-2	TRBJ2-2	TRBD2	TGTGCCAGCACCCCGACTAGCGGAAACACCGGGGAGCTGTTTTTT	CASTPTSGNTGELFF
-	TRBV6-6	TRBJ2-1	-	TGTGCCAGCAGTAAGGACTTTACCAATGAGCAGTTCTTC	CASSKDFTNEQFF
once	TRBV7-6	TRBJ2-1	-	TGTGCCAGCAGCTTAGCAACTAGCACTGAGCAGTTCTTC	CASSLATSTEQFF
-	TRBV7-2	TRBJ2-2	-	TGTGCCAGCCGAGGGGTAGCTAACACCGGGGAGCTGTTTTTT	CASRGVANTGELFF
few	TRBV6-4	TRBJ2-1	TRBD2	TGTGCCAGCAGTGACTGGGCGGGGGGCGGTGAGCAGTTCTTC	CASSDWAGGGEQFF
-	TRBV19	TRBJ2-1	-	TGTGCCAGTAGTCCCATCCCAGTTCCCTACAATGAGCAGTTCTTC	CASSPIPVPYNEQFF
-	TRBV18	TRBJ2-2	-	TGTGCCAGCGCGTGGGGGAACACCGGGGAGCTGTTTTTT	CASAWGNTGELFF
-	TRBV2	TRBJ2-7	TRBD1	TGTGCCAGCAATCCCCAGGGGGAGAGCGAGCAGTACTTC	CASNPQGESEQYF
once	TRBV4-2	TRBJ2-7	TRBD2	TGTGCCAGCAGCCAGGTAGGACTAGCGGGGGTCGAGCAGTACTTC	CASSQVGLAGVEQYF
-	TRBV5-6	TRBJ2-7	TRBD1	TGTGCCAGCAGCTTGGCATGGAGCAGGGGGCTGAACGAGCAGTACTTC	CASSLAWSRGLNEQYF
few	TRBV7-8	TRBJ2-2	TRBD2	TGTGCCAGCAGCCCACTCCCTCCGACTAGCGGGTTTTTT	CASSPLPPTSGFF
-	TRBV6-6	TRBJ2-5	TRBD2	TGTGCCAGCAGTTACTCTCGACTAGCGGGCCAAGAGACCCAGTACTTC	CASSYSRLAGQETQYF